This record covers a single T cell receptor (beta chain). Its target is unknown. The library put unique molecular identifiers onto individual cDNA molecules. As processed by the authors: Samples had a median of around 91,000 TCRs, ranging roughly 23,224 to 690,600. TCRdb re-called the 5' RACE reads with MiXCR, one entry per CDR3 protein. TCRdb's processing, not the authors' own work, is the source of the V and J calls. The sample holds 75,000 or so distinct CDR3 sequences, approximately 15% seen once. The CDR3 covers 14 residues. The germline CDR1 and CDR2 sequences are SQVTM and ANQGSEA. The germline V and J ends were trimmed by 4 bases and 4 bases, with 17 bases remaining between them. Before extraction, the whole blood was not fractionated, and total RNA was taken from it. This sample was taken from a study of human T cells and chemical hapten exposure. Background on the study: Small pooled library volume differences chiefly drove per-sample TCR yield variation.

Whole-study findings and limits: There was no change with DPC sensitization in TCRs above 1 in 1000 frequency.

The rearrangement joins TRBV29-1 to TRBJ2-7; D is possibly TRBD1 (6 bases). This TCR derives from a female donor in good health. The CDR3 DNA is TGCAGCGTTGCCGGCACAGGGAAGGGGTACGAGCAGTACTTC. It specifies CSVAGTGKGYEQYF.